The source of this T cell receptor (beta chain) is a study of cytomegalovirus exposure and HLA in healthy donors. The CDR3 is 14 amino acids. Germline V gene lookup returns CDR1 SGHRS and CDR2 YFSETQ. Trimming took off 2 bases at V and 5 bases at J, with 13 bases between the two ends. Study-level findings and limits: The presence/absence work took it that sequencing depth was about the same across donors. Apparent HLA restriction characterized most CMV-associated TCR beta chains in a later analysis.

This clone was observed a few times. The antigen is undetermined. The study ran its PCR with 60 Vbeta and 13 Jbeta primers. TCRdb's copy holds only in-frame clones and misses some; the assay was immunoSEQ multiplex PCR. In the table there are some 33,000 clones, roughly 69% of which are singletons. The chain carries TRBV5-1 and TRBJ2-5; tentative D call: TRBD1 (5 bases). The sequenced sample consisted of PBMCs. The TCR sequence derives from a man between 45 and 60 years old in good health and CMV-seropositive. DNA of the CDR3: TGCGCCAGCAGCTTTGAAGGGGCAGGTGAGACCCAGTACTTC. Its translation: CASSFEGAGETQYF.